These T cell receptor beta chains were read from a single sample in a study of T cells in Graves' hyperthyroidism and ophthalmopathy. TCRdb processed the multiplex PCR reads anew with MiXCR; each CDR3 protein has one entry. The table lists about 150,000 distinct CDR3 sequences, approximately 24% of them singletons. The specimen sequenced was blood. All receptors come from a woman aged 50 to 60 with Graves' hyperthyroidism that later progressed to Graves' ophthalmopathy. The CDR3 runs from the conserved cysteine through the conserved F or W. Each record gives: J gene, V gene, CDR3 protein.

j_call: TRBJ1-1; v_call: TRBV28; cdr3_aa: CASIIGAMNTEAFF
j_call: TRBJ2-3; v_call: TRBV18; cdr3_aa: CASSPTSGRIDTQYF
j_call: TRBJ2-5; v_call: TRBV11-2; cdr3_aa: CASSLGLTPETQYF
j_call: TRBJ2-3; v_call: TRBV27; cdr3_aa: CASSFLTGNTDTQYF
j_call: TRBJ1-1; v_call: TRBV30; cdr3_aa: CAWSGQMNTEAFF
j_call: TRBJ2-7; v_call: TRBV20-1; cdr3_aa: CSASSSGLAGGREQYF
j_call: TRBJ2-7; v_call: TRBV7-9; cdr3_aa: CASSGETGSFYEQYF
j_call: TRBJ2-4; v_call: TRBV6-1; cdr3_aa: CAITQGFGTKNIQYF
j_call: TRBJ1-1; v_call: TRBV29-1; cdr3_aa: CSVEEAIGTGLGAFF
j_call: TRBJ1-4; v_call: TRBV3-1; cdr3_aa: CASSLRTGGTEKLFF
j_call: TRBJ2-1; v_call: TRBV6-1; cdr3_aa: CASSFTSGSTYEQFF
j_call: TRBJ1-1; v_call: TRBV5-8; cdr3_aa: CASSTGQLKNTEAFF
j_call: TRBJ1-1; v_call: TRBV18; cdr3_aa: CASHDRGRGNTEAFF
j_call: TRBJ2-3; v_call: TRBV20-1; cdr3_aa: CSASATSGGMYTQYF
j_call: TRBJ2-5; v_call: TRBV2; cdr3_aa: CAIGTDPQTQYF
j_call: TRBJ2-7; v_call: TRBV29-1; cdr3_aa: CSVGILAGEREQYF
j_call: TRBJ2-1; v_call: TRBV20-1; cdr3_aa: CSVFRGSSSYNEQFF
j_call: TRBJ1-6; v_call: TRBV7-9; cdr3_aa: CASNGGGYNSPLHF
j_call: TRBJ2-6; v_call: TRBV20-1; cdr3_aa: CSAGQAGANVLTF
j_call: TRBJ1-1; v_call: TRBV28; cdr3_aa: CASSRGLTFF
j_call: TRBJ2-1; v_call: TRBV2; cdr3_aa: CASNRRQGTSYNEQFF
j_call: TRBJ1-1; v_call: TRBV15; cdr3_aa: CATSSVRQRAMNTEAFF
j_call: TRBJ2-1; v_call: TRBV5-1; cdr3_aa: CASSFRDSHNEQFF
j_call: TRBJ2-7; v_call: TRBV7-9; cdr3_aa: CASSSARGQGWTYEQYF
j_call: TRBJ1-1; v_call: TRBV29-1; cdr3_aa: CSVQATRNGGTEAFF
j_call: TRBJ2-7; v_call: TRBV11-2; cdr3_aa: CASSLGFGMAYEQYF
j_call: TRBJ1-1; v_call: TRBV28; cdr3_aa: CASSRRGGNTEAFF
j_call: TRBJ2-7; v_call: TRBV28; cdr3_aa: CASSLFRRPADYEQYF
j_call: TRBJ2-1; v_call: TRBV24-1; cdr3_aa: CATSEGNYNEQFF
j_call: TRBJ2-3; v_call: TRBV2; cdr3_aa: CASSRTSGSSTQYF
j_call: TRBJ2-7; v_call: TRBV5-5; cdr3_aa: CASSFSGATYEQYF
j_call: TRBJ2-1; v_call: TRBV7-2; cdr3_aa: CATQREGREQFF
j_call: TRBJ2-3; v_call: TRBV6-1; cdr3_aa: CASILAGLSSTDTQYF
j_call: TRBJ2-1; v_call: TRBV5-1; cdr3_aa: CASRDGQGHNEQFF
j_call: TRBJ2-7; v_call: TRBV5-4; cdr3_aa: CASSSSGRISEQYF
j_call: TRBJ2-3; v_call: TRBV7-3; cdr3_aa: CASRAGIGSSKQYF
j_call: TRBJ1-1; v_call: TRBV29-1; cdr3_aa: CSVEDDGSEAFF
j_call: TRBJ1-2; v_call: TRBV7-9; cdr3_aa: CASSYPPLGRGYTF
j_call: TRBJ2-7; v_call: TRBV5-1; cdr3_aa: CASSEDRYEQYF
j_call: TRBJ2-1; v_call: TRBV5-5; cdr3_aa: CASSSVAYEQFF
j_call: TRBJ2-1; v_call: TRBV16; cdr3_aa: CASSRGLAGNNEQFF
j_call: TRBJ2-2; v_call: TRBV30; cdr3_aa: CAWRYRAADTGELFF
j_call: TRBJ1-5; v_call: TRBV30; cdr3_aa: CAWSVPQGGNQPQHF
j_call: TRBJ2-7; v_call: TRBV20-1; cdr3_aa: CSARDPPEQYF
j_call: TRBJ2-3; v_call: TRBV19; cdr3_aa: CASSIPFGTAQDTQYF
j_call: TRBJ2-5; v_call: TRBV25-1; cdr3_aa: CASSISGRAEETQYF
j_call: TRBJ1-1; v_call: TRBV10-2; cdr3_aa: CASRQNTEAFF
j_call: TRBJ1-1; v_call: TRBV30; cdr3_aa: CAWTGTTNTEAFF
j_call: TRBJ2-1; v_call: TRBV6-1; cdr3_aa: CASSEKGSGGYNEQFF
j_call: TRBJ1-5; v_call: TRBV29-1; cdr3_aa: CSVAGTWGQPQHF
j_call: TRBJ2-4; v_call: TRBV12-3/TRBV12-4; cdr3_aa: CASSFGGSKNIQYF
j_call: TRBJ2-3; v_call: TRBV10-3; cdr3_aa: CAISAGLAGGSTDTQYF
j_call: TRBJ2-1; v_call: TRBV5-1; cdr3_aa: CASSSRVAEISEQFF
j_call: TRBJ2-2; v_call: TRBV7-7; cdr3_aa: CASSLGTGRTGELFF
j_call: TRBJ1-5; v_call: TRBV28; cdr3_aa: CASIPRAAQPQHF